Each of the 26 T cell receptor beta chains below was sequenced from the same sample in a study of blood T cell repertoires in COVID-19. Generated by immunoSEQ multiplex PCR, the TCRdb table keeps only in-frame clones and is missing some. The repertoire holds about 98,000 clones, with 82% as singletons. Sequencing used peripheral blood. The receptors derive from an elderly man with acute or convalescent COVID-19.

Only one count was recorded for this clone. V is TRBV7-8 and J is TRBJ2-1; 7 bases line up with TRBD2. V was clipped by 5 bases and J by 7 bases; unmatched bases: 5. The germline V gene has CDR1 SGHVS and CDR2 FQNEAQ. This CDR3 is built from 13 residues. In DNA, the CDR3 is TGTGCCAGCAGCCCCAGAGCGGGGAATGAGCAGTTCTTC. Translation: CASSPRAGNEQFF.

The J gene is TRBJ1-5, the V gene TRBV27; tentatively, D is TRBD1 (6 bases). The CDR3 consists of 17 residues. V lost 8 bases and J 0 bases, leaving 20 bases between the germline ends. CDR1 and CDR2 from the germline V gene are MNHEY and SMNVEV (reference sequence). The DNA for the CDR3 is TGTGCCAGCCGACAGAGTACAGGGTTAGCTAGCAATCAGCCCCAGCATTTT. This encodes CASRQSTGLASNQPQHF.

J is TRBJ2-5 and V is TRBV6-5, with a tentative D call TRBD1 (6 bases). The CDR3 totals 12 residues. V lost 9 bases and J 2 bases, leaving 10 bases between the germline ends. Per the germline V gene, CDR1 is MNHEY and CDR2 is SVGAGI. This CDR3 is CARTGQQETQYF. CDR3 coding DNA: TGTGCCAGGACAGGCCAGCAAGAGACCCAGTACTTC.

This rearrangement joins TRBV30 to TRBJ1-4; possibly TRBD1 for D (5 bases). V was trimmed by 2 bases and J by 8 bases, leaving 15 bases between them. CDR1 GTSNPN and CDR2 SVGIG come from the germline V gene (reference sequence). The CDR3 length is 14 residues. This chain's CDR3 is CAWSPGRVGEKLFF. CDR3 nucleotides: TGTGCCTGGAGTCCGGGCAGGGTTGGCGAAAAACTGTTTTTT. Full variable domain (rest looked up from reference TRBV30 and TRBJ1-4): SQTIHQWPATLVQPVGSPLSLECTVEGTSNPNLYWYRQAAGRGLQLLFYSVGIGQISSEVPQNLSASRPQDRQFILSSKKLLLSDSGFYLCAWSPGRVGEKLFFGSGTQLSVL.

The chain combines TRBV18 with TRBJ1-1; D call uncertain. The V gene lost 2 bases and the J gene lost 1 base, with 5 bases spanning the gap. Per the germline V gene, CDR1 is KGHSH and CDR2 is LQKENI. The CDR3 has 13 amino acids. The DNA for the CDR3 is TGTGCCAGCTCACCAAACAGGAACACTGAAGCTTTCTTT. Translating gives CASSPNRNTEAFF.

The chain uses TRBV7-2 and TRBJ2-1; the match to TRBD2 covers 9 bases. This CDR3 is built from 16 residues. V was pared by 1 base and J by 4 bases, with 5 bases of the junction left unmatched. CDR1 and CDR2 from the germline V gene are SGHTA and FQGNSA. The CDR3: CASSLGPSGTYNEQFF. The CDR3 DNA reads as TGTGCCAGCAGCTTAGGGCCTAGCGGGACTTACAATGAGCAGTTCTTC.

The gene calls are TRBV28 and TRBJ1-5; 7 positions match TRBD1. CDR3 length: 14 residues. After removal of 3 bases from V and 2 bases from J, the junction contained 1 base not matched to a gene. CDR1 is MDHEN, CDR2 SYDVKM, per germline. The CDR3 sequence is CASSFGTGNQPQHF. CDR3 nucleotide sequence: TGTGCCAGCAGTTTTGGGACAGGCAATCAGCCCCAGCATTTT.

The CDR3 DNA sequence: TGCGCCAGCAGCTTGGAAGGGAGAGGCGGTGAAAAACTGTTTTTT. Translation gives CASSLEGRGGEKLFF. This chain connects TRBV5-1 to TRBJ1-4; D call uncertain. There are 15 residues in the CDR3. Trimming cost V 0 bases and J 7 bases, with 13 bases left between them. Germline CDR1 reads SGHRS; CDR2 reads YFSETQ.

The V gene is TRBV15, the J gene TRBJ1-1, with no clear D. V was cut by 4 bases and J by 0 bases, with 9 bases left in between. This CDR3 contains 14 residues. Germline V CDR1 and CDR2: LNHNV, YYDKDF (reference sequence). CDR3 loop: CATSKSNVNTEAFF. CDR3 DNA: TGTGCCACCAGCAAGTCTAATGTGAACACTGAAGCTTTCTTT.

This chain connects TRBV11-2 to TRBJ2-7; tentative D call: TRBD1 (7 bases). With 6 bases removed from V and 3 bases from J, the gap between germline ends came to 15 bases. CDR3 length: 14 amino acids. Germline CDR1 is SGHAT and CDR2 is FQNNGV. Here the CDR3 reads CASRSSRGVYEQYF. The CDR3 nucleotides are TGTGCCAGCAGGAGTTCCAGGGGGGTCTACGAGCAGTACTTC.

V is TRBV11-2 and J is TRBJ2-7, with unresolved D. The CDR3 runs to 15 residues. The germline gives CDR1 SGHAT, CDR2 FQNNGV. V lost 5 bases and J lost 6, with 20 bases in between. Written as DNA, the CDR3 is TGTGCCAGCAGCAAGATCGAGTTTCAGACGGGCGAGCAGTACTTC. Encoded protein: CASSKIEFQTGEQYF.

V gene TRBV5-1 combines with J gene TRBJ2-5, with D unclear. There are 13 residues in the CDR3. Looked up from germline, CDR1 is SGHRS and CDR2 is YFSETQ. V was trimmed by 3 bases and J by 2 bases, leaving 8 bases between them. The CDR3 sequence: CASSWQVQETQYF. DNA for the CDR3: TGCGCCAGCAGCTGGCAGGTACAAGAGACCCAGTACTTC.

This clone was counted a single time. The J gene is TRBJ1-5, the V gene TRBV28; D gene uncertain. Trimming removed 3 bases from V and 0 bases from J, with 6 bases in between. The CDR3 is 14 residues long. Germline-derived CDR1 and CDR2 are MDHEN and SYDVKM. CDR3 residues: CASSFEISNQPQHF. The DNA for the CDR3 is TGTGCCAGCAGTTTTGAGATTAGCAATCAGCCCCAGCATTTT.

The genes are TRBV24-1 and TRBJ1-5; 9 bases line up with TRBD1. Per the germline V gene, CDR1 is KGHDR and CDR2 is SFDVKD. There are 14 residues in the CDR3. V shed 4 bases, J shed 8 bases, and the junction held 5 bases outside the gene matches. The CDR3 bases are TGTGCCACCAGTGAACTGGGACAGGGAAAGCCCCAGCATTTT. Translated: CATSELGQGKPQHF.

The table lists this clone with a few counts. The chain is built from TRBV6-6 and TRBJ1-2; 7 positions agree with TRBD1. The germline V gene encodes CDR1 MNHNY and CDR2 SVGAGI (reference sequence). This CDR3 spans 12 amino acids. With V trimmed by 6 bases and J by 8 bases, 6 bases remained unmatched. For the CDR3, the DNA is TGTGCCAGCAGCCCGACAGGGTCCGGCTACACCTTC. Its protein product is CASSPTGSGYTF.

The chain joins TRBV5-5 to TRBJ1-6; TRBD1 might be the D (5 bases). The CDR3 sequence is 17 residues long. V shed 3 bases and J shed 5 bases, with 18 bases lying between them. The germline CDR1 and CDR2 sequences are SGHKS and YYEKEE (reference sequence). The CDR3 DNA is TGTGCCAGCAGCTATTACTCATGGACGGGGGATAATTCACCCCTCCACTTT. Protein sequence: CASSYYSWTGDNSPLHF.

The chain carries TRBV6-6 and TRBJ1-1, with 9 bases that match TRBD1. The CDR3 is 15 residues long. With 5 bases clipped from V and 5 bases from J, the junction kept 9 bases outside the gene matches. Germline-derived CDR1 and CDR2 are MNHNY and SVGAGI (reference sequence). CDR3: CASSPGTGSNTEAFF. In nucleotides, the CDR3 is TGTGCCAGCAGTCCCGGGACAGGGTCTAATACTGAAGCTTTCTTT.

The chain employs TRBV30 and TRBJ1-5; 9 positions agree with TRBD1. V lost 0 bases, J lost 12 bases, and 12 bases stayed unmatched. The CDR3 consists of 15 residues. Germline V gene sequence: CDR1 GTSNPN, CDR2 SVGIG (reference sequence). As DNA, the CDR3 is TGTGCCTGGAGTGTACAGTGGACAGGGGTAGTAAGCCAGCATTTT. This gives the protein CAWSVQWTGVVSQHF.

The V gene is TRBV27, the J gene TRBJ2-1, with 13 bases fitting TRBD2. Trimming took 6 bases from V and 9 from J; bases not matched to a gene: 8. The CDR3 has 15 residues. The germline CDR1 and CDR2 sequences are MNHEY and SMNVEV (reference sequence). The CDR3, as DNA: TGTGCCAGCAGACGTGGGACTAGCGGGGCAAGTGAGCAGTTCTTC. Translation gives CASRRGTSGASEQFF.

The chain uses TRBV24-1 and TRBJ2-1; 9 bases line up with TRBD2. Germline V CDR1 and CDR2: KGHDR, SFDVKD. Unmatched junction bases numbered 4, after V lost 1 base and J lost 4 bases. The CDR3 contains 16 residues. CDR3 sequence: CATSDLQRGVYNEQFF. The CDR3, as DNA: TGTGCCACCAGTGATTTACAGCGGGGGGTTTACAATGAGCAGTTCTTC.

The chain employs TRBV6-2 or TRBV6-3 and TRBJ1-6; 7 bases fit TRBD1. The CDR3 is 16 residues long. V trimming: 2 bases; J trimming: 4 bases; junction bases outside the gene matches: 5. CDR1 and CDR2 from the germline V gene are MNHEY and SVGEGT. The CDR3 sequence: CASSYATQGYNSPLHF. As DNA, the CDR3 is TGTGCCAGCAGTTACGCGACACAGGGGTATAATTCACCCCTCCACTTT.

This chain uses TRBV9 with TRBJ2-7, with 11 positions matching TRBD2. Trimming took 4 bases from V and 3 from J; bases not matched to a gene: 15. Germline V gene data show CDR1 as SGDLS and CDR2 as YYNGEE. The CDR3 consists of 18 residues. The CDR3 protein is CASSPTGTGTSGGYEQYF. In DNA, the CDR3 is TGTGCCAGCAGCCCCACCGGGACAGGGACTAGCGGTGGCTACGAGCAGTACTTC.

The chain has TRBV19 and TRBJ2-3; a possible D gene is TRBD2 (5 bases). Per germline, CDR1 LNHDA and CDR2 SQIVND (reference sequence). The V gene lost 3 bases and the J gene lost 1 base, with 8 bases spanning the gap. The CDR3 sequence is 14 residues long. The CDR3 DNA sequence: TGTGCCAGTAGTATGGGCGGGCGCACAGATACGCAGTATTTT. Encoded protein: CASSMGGRTDTQYF.

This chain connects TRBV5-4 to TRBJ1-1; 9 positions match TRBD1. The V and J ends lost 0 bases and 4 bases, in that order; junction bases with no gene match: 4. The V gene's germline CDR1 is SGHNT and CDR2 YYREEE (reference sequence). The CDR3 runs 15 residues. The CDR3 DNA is TGTGCCAGCAGCTTGGAGGGACAGGGTTTCACTGAAGCTTTCTTT. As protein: CASSLEGQGFTEAFF.

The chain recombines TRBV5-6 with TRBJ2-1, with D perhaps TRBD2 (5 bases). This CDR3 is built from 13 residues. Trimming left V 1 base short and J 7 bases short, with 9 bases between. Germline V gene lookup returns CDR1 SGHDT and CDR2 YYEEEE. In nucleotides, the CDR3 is TGTGCCAGCAGCTTGCCGGGATGGAATGAGCAGTTCTTC. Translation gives CASSLPGWNEQFF.

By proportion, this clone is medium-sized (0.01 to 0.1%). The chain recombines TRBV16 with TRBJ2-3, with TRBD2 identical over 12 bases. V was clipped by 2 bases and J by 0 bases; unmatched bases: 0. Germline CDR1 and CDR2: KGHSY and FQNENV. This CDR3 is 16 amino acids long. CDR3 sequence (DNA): TGTGCCAGCAGCCAAGGGACTAGCGGGAGCACAGATACGCAGTATTTT. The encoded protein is CASSQGTSGSTDTQYF. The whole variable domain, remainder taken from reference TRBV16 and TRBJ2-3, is GEEVAQTPKHLVRGEGQKAKLYCAPIKGHSYVFWYQQVLKNEFKFLISFQNENVFDETGMPKERFSAKCLPNSPCSLEIQATKLEDSAVYFCASSQGTSGSTDTQYFGPGTRLTVL.